The 14 T cell receptor beta chains reported below all come from one sample, sequenced in a study of T cells in Graves' hyperthyroidism and ophthalmopathy. The source material, RNA transcripts, was used to amplify TCR beta CDR3 regions. Primed by the HTBI set, a first-round RT-PCR was run on the TCR CDR3. One entry per CDR3 protein, called by TCRdb with MiXCR from the multiplex PCR reads. Here the sample spans 500,000 to 600,000 distinct CDR3 sequences, approximately 49% being singletons. Sequenced: peripheral blood or thyroid tissue (not recorded which). The receptors come from an adult woman with Graves' disease, either hyperthyroidism or ophthalmopathy (not recorded which).

This clonotype was observed many times. The rearrangement joins TRBV20-1 to TRBJ1-1; D may be TRBD1 (5 bases). The germline V and J ends were trimmed by 3 bases and 1 base, with 15 bases remaining between them. This CDR3 spans 15 amino acids. Looked up from germline, CDR1 is DFQATT and CDR2 is SNEGSKA (reference sequence). The CDR3 loop is CSASWARTGNTEAFF. The CDR3 DNA is TGCAGTGCTAGCTGGGCGCGTACAGGGAACACTGAAGCTTTCTTT.

The chain carries TRBV19 and TRBJ1-5; 8 nucleotides match TRBD1. Germline CDR1 and CDR2: LNHDA and SQIVND (reference sequence). With 5 bases clipped from V and 8 bases from J, the junction kept 11 bases outside the gene matches. This CDR3 has 15 residues. The CDR3 nucleotides read TGTGCCAGTAGTTCTTCAGGGGGCGAACGAGAGCCCCAGCATTTT. This sequence encodes CASSSSGGEREPQHF.

This clonotype was seen at least ten times. This rearrangement joins TRBV5-1 to TRBJ2-7; tentatively, D is TRBD2 (6 bases). V lost 4 bases and J lost 4, with 18 bases in between. The CDR3 is 15 amino acids. The germline V gene has CDR1 SGHRS and CDR2 YFSETQ. CDR3 sequence reads: CASSPARRGRYEQYF. The CDR3 nucleotides are TGCGCCAGCAGCCCAGCCCGCCGGGGGAGGTACGAGCAGTACTTC.

This clonotype was found many times. The chain couples TRBV11-2 to TRBJ2-5, with D uncertain. Trimming pared 1 base from V and 1 base from J, leaving 10 bases between. The CDR3 contains 15 residues. CDR1 is SGHAT and CDR2 is FQNNGV in the germline V gene. In nucleotides, the CDR3 is TGTGCCAGCAGCTTAGCCGGACGAGGCCAAGAGACCCAGTACTTC. This translates into CASSLAGRGQETQYF.

Concerning this clonotype: One end of the junction does not line up with germline, which may come from a read error. The chain uses TRBV7-2 and TRBJ1-5; 7 bases are shared with TRBD1. Germline lookup yields CDR1 SGHTA and CDR2 FQGNSA. The CDR3 totals 8 residues. The chain's CDR3 is CASTHRGF. The CDR3 coding sequence is TGTGCCAGCACCCACAGGGGTTTT.

This clonotype was seen repeatedly, ten times or more. The chain carries TRBV25-1 and TRBJ2-7; possibly TRBD1 or TRBD2 for D (5 bases each). The CDR3 consists of 13 residues. The V end lost 2 bases, the J end lost 4 bases, and 9 bases lay between the germline ends. Per germline, CDR1 MGHDK and CDR2 SYGVNS. DNA for the CDR3: TGTGCCAGCAGTGAAATGGGGGATTACGAGCAGTACTTC. It is translated as CASSEMGDYEQYF.

This clonotype was detected ten times or more. V gene TRBV20-1 combines with J gene TRBJ2-7, with TRBD2 matching 10 bases. V was pared by 6 bases and J by 3 bases, with 8 bases of the junction left unmatched. The CDR3 sequence is 14 residues long. Germline-derived CDR1 and CDR2 are DFQATT and SNEGSKA (reference sequence). The CDR3 loop is CSAYTSGTFYEQYF. Written as DNA, the CDR3 is TGCAGTGCATATACTAGCGGGACTTTCTACGAGCAGTACTTC.

The genes are TRBV18 and TRBJ2-7; D is undetermined. The CDR3 is made up of 12 amino acids. Germline loops: CDR1 KGHSH, CDR2 LQKENI. The ends were cut back, 1 base at V and 6 bases at J, with 7 bases in the middle. CDR3 nucleotide sequence: TGTGCCAGCTCACCACAGCTTGGCGAGCAGTACTTC. It is translated as CASSPQLGEQYF.

A note on this clonotype: A read error may account for a junction end that differs from germline. V gene TRBV10-3 combines with J gene TRBJ1-4, with D possibly matching TRBD1 (6 bases). Germline V gene lookup returns CDR1 ENHRY and CDR2 SYGVKD. The CDR3 has 13 amino acids. CDR3 in DNA: TGTGCCATCAGCCCCGGGACACATGAAAAACTGTCTTTT. Its translation: CAISPGTHEKLSF.

This clonotype was detected ten times or more. The chain recombines TRBV7-9 with TRBJ1-2; D unclear. CDR1 is SEHNR, CDR2 FQNEAQ, per germline (reference sequence). CDR3 size: 15 residues. Trimming took 0 bases from V and 8 from J, leaving 16 bases between them. The CDR3, as DNA: TGTGCCAGCAGCTTAGCTGAGACACCTCATACAGGCTACACCTTC. It codes for CASSLAETPHTGYTF. The entire variable domain, with the rest obtained from reference TRBV7-9 and TRBJ1-2, is as follows: DTGVSQNPRHKITKRGQNVTFRCDPISEHNRLYWYRQTLGQGPEFLTYFQNEAQLEKSRLLSDRFSAERPKGSFSTLEIQRTEQGDSAMYLCASSLAETPHTGYTFGSGTRLTVV.

In this sample, this clonotype turned up many times. The chain has TRBV7-2 and TRBJ1-3; maybe TRBD1 (5 bases). V lost 5 bases to trimming and J lost 8 bases, with 19 bases between them. In germline, CDR1 is SGHTA, CDR2 FQGNSA. The CDR3 covers 15 residues. DNA for the CDR3: TGTGCCAGCAGCCCCCTCGGTTTGGGGACCGACACCATATATTTT. The encoded protein is CASSPLGLGTDTIYF.

This clonotype has ten or more counts. The gene calls are TRBV7-9 and TRBJ1-6, with unresolved D. The CDR3 totals 12 residues. V was cut by 1 base and J by 12 bases, with 7 bases left in between. Per the germline V gene, CDR1 is SEHNR and CDR2 is FQNEAQ (reference sequence). CDR3 amino acids: CASSLDGRPLHF. The CDR3 bases are TGTGCCAGCAGCTTAGACGGGCGACCCCTCCACTTT.

This chain links TRBV25-1 with TRBJ1-2, with 7 bases lining up with TRBD1. Trimming removed 6 bases from V and 3 bases from J; junction bases left unmatched: 13. The germline CDR1 and CDR2 sequences are MGHDK and SYGVNS. This CDR3 has 16 amino acids. The CDR3 nucleotides read TGTGCCAGCAGGCCAAGCGGTACAGGGGTTCACTATGGCTACACCTTC. This codes for CASRPSGTGVHYGYTF.

This clonotype has ten or more counts. This chain links TRBV7-9 with TRBJ1-5, with a weak D call TRBD1 (5 bases). V was trimmed by 5 bases and J by 3 bases, leaving 17 bases between them. CDR3 size: 16 residues. Germline V gene sequence: CDR1 SEHNR, CDR2 FQNEAQ (reference sequence). CDR3 region: CASSPLFGDLNQPQHF. The CDR3 DNA reads TGTGCCAGCAGCCCTCTGTTCGGGGACCTCAATCAGCCCCAGCATTTT.